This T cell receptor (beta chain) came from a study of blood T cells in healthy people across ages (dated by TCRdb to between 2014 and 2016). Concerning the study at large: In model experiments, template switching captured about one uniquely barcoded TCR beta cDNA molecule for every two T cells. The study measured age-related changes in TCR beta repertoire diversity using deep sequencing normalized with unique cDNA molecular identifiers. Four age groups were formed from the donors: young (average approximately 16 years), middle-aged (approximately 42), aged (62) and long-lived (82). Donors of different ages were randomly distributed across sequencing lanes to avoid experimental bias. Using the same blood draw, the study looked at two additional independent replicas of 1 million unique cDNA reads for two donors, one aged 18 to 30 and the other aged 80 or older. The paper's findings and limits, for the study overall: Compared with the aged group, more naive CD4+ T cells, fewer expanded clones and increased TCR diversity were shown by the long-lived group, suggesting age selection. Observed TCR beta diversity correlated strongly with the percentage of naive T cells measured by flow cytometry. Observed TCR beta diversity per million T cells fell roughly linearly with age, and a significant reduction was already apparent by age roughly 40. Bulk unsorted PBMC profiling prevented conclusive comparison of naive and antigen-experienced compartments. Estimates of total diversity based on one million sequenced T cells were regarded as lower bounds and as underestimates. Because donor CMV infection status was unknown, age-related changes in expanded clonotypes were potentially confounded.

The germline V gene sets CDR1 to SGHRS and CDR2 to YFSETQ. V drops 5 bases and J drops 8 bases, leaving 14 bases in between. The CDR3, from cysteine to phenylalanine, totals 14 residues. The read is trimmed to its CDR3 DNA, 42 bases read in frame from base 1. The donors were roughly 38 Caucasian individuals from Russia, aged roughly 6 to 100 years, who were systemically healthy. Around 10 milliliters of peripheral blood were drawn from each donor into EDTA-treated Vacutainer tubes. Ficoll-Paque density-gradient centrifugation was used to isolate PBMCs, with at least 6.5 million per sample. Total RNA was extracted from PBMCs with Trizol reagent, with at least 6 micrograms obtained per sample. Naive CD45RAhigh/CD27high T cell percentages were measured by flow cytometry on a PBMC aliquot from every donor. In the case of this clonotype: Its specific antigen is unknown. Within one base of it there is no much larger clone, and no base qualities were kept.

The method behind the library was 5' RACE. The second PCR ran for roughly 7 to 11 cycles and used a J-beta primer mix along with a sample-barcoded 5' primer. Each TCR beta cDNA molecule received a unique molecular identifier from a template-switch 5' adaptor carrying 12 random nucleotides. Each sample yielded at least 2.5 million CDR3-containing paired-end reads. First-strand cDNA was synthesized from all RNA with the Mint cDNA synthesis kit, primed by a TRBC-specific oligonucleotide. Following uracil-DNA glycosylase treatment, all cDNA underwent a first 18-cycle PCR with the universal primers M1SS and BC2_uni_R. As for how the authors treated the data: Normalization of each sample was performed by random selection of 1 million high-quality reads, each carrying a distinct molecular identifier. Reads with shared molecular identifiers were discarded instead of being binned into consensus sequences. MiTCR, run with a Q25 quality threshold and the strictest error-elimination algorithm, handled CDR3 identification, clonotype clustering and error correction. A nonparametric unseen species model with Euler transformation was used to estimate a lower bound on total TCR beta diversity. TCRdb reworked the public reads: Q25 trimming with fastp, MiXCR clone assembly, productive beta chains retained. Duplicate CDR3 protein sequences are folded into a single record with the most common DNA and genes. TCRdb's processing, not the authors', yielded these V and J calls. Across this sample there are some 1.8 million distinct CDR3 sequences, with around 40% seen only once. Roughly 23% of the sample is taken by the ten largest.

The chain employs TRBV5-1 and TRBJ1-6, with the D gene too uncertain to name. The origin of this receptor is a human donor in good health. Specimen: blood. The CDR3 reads CASSQTGPDSPLHF. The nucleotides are TGCGCCAGCAGTCAGACCGGGCCCGATTCACCCCTCCACTTT.